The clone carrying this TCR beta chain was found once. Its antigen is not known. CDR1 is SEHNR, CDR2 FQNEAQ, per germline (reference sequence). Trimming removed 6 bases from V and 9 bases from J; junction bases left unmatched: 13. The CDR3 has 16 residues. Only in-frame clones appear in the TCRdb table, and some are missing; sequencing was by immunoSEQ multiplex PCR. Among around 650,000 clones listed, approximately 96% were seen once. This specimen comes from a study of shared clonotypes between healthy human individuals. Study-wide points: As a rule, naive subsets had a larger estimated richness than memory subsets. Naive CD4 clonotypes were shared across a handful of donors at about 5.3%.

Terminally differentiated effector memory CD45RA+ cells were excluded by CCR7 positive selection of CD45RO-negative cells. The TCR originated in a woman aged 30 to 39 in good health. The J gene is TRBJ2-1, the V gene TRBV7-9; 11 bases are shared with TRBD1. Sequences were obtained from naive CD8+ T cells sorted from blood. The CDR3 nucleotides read TGTGCCAGCAGACTACCCCCCGGGACAGGGGGTGGTGAGCAGTTCTTC. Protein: CASRLPPGTGGGEQFF.